What follows are 20 T cell receptor beta chains derived from one specimen sequenced in a study of T cell changes during pregnancy in multiple sclerosis. The assay was immunoSEQ multiplex PCR, and TCRdb's table has in-frame clones only and misses some. The table records approximately 11,000 clones, approximately 84% of them present only once. The material sequenced was CD8+ T cells from peripheral blood mononuclear cells, taken after pregnancy. The receptors were sampled from a female donor in good health, enrolled as a control in a pregnancy study.

The chain uses TRBV6-5 and TRBJ2-1, with D unresolved. The CDR3 sequence is 14 residues long. With 10 bases removed from V and 0 bases from J, the gap between germline ends came to 13 bases. Germline CDR1 is MNHEY and CDR2 is SVGAGI. The CDR3 reads CATTESRSYNEQFF. The CDR3 coding sequence is TGTGCCACCACAGAGTCCCGCTCCTACAATGAGCAGTTCTTC.

By its share, this clone is medium-sized. The V call is TRBV27, the J call TRBJ2-2; 8 bases map to TRBD1. Germline CDR1 and CDR2: MNHEY and SMNVEV (reference sequence). After removal of 3 bases from V and 0 bases from J, the junction contained 9 bases not matched to a gene. The CDR3 sequence is 18 residues long. The CDR3 protein is CASSFEQGDPANTGELFF. CDR3 nucleotides: TGTGCCAGCAGTTTTGAACAGGGGGACCCCGCGAACACCGGGGAGCTGTTTTTT.

The chain recombines TRBV15 with TRBJ2-3, with D tentatively TRBD2 (5 bases). CDR3 size: 13 residues. CDR1 is LNHNV and CDR2 is YYDKDF in the germline V gene (reference sequence). V lost 2 bases and J 5 bases, leaving 8 bases between the germline ends. The CDR3 region is CATSRLAGDTQYF. As DNA, the CDR3 is TGTGCCACCAGCAGACTAGCAGGAGATACGCAGTATTTT.

This clone was picked up a small number of times. V gene TRBV5-4 combines with J gene TRBJ2-7, with D possibly being TRBD2 (6 bases). V was trimmed by 4 bases and J by 3 bases, leaving 8 bases between them. The germline V gene encodes CDR1 SGHNT and CDR2 YYREEE (reference sequence). The CDR3 is 12 amino acids. In DNA, the CDR3 is TGTGCCAGCAGCATGGACTACTACGAGCAGTACTTC. It specifies CASSMDYYEQYF.

The V and J genes are TRBV4-2 and TRBJ2-3, with 8 bases matching TRBD2. Germline CDR1 LGHNA, CDR2 YNFKEQ. After removal of 0 bases from V and 4 bases from J, the junction contained 6 bases not matched to a gene. The CDR3 runs 16 residues. The DNA of the CDR3 is TGTGCCAGCAGCCAAGAAGGACTAGCAGGCGCAGATACGCAGTATTTT. As protein: CASSQEGLAGADTQYF.

By sample share, this clone is medium-sized. Here the CDR3 reads CAISESKLEQGLYGYTF. As DNA, the CDR3 is TGTGCCATCAGTGAGTCGAAATTAGAACAGGGGCTCTATGGCTACACCTTC. The chain uses TRBV10-3 and TRBJ1-2; 7 nucleotides agree with TRBD1. J lost 4 bases, V lost 0 bases, and 11 bases had no gene match. Germline CDR1 ENHRY, CDR2 SYGVKD. CDR3 length: 17 amino acids.

This chain uses TRBV5-4 with TRBJ2-7; 8 positions match TRBD2. This CDR3 is built from 14 residues. V shed 6 bases and J 4 bases; nucleotides not matched to a gene: 9. The germline V gene encodes CDR1 SGHNT and CDR2 YYREEE (reference sequence). This chain's CDR3 is CASKSGGTVYEQYF. The CDR3 DNA is TGTGCCAGCAAGAGCGGGGGAACCGTATACGAGCAGTACTTC.

The rearrangement joins TRBV2 to TRBJ2-1; D ambiguous. This CDR3 spans 18 amino acids. Germline CDR1 and CDR2: SNHLY and FYNNEI. Trimming removed 0 bases from V and 0 bases from J, with 15 bases in between. CDR3 nucleotides: TGTGCCAGCAGTGAAGCCTTCGGCGGCCGAAGCTCCTACAATGAGCAGTTCTTC. It encodes CASSEAFGGRSSYNEQFF.

The chain joins TRBV7-9 to TRBJ1-4; D ambiguous. Germline-derived CDR1 and CDR2 are SEHNR and FQNEAQ (reference sequence). The ends were cut back, 0 bases at V and 5 bases at J, with 7 bases in the middle. The CDR3 is 14 amino acids. The CDR3, as DNA: TGTGCCAGCAGCTTAGCAAGAGTGAATGAAAAACTGTTTTTT. Protein sequence: CASSLARVNEKLFF.

The rearrangement links TRBV7-9 to TRBJ1-4; unclear D gene. There are 16 residues in the CDR3. From germline, CDR1 is SEHNR and CDR2 FQNEAQ (reference sequence). Trimming took off 3 bases at V and 11 bases at J, with 22 bases between the two ends. CDR3 in DNA: TGTGCCAGCAGCTTGGGAGTGACTGAGGGTGTCGGGAAACTGTTTTTT. Translated, it gives CASSLGVTEGVGKLFF.

The chain is built from TRBV11-3 and TRBJ2-7; TRBD2 aligns across 10 bases. The CDR3 sequence is 14 residues long. Germline assignment: CDR1 SGHNT and CDR2 YENEEA. Trimming at V came to 5 bases and at J to 4 bases, leaving 5 bases not matched to a gene. The CDR3 loop is CASSPTSGEYEQYF. CDR3 bases: TGTGCCAGCAGCCCAACTAGCGGGGAATACGAGCAGTACTTC.

The chain recombines TRBV5-1 with TRBJ2-1; D possibly corresponds to TRBD2 (5 bases). The germline gives CDR1 SGHRS, CDR2 YFSETQ. V was clipped by 6 bases and J by 5 bases, with 9 bases between them. The CDR3 runs to 12 residues. DNA for the CDR3: TGCGCCAGCAACCTACTAGACAATGAGCAGTTCTTC. Its protein product is CASNLLDNEQFF.

This clone was seen just once. V gene TRBV5-1 combines with J gene TRBJ1-6; D is perhaps TRBD1 (5 bases). V was trimmed by 0 bases and J by 6 bases, leaving 10 bases between them. The CDR3 runs to 15 residues. Germline-derived CDR1 and CDR2 are SGHRS and YFSETQ. The chain's CDR3 is CASSLAHDSNSPLHF. CDR3 nucleotide sequence: TGCGCCAGCAGCTTGGCCCATGACAGTAATTCACCCCTCCACTTT.

The chain is built from TRBV7-3 and TRBJ1-6; 8 bases line up with TRBD1. Germline V gene sequence: CDR1 SGHTA, CDR2 FQGTGA. The CDR3 contains 15 residues. V shed 4 bases and J 7 bases; nucleotides not matched to a gene: 6. CDR3 sequence: CASSSGTGGNSPLHF. DNA of the CDR3: TGTGCCAGCAGCTCCGGGACAGGTGGGAATTCACCCCTCCACTTT.

The chain has TRBV4-1 and TRBJ2-7, with 8 bases lining up with TRBD1. The CDR3 covers 19 residues. With V trimmed by 1 base and J by 2 bases, 16 bases remained unmatched. Looked up from germline, CDR1 is MGHRA and CDR2 is YSYEKL. The DNA of the CDR3 is TGCGCCAGCAGCCAAGTAAAGGGCCTACCGGGACAGGAAGCCTACGAGCAGTACTTC. Protein: CASSQVKGLPGQEAYEQYF.

The chain combines TRBV6-4 with TRBJ2-6; 8 nucleotides line up with TRBD1. Germline assignment: CDR1 MRHNA and CDR2 SNTAGT. The V and J ends lost 7 bases and 0 bases, in that order; junction bases with no gene match: 8. The CDR3 extends over 17 amino acids. The CDR3 protein is CASTKQGVDSGANVLTF. The CDR3 DNA is TGTGCCAGCACCAAACAGGGGGTAGACTCTGGGGCCAACGTCCTGACTTTC.

Sample share makes this clone medium-sized. This sequence joins TRBV9 and TRBJ2-1; 13 bases are a match to TRBD2. This CDR3 region has 18 residues. The germline gives CDR1 SGDLS, CDR2 YYNGEE. Trimming took 4 bases from V and 8 from J; bases not matched to a gene: 15. CDR3 loop: CASSSGTSGNWVRDEQFF. The DNA for the CDR3 is TGTGCCAGCAGCTCCGGGACTAGCGGGAATTGGGTGCGGGATGAGCAGTTCTTC.

V usage is TRBV9 and J usage is TRBJ2-5; 10 nucleotides line up with TRBD2. V was clipped by 4 bases and J by 4 bases; unmatched bases: 4. This CDR3 is built from 14 residues. Germline lookup yields CDR1 SGDLS and CDR2 YYNGEE. Here the CDR3 reads CASSPSGGGETQYF. CDR3 in DNA: TGTGCCAGCAGCCCCAGCGGGGGGGGAGAGACCCAGTACTTC.

As regards this clone: Sequence at one end of the junction differs from germline and may be a read error. The chain carries TRBV7-7 and TRBJ1-4; 9 nucleotides agree with TRBD1. CDR3 length equals 13 residues. Germline-derived CDR1 and CDR2 are SSHAT and FNYEAQ (reference sequence). Here the CDR3 DNA reads TGTGCTAGCAGCGCCGGACAGGGGAAAAAACTGTTTTTT. Translating it yields CASSAGQGKKLFF.

The chain recombines TRBV7-6 with TRBJ2-2; 10 nucleotides line up with TRBD2. The CDR3 covers 16 residues. The germline CDR1 and CDR2 sequences are SGHVS and FNYEAQ. V was clipped by 5 bases and J by 4 bases; unmatched bases: 7. The DNA of the CDR3 is TGTGCCAGCAGCCGCGGACTAGCGGAGACCACCGGGGAGCTGTTTTTT. Its translation: CASSRGLAETTGELFF.